This is a list of T cell receptor beta chains from one sample in a study of blood T cell repertoires in COVID-19. Here immunoSEQ multiplex PCR was the method, and the copy in TCRdb shows in-frame clones only, minus some. The sample lists around 380,000 clones, about 89% seen once, with 1% to 1.5% in the top ten. Sequencing used PBMCs or T cells enriched from blood (not recorded which). These receptors all stem from a man aged 30 to 45 who had recovered from COVID-19. Both conserved end residues are part of each CDR3. The D gene is left open where the match is weak. Not all rows give a size; the values are once, few, many and, for expanded clones, a class.

>15|TRBV12-5|TRBJ2-5|TRBD1|NA
TGTGCTAGTGGTTTGGCGATAAGGGGGCCAGAGACCCAGTACTTC
CASGLAIRGPETQYF
>14|TRBV15|TRBJ2-7|TRBD1|NA
TGTGCCACCAGCAGACCGGGACAGTCCTACGAGCAGTACTTC
CATSRPGQSYEQYF
>14|TRBV27|TRBJ2-7|NA|NA
TGTGCCAGCAGTTTACGGACAGCCCCCGCAAAGCAGTACTTC
CASSLRTAPAKQYF
>13|TRBV12-3/TRBV12-4|TRBJ2-7|TRBD1|once
TGTGCCAGCAGTAAGAGGGGGCGAGACGAGCAGTACTTC
CASSKRGRDEQYF
>17|TRBV2|TRBJ2-1|NA|once
TGTGCCAGCAGTTCTACCTTGGACTTCCCCCCCTACAATGAGCAGTTCTTC
CASSSTLDFPPYNEQFF
>15|TRBV6-5|TRBJ1-1|TRBD1|NA
TGTGCCAGCAGCGCACCGGGACAGGCGAACACTGAAGCTTTCTTT
CASSAPGQANTEAFF
>14|TRBV7-2|TRBJ2-5|TRBD1|once
TGTGCCAGCAGCACCCGACAGGGCGGGGAGACCCAGTACTTC
CASSTRQGGETQYF
>16|TRBV18|TRBJ2-3|TRBD2|NA
TGTGCCAGCTCACCGGAAATAACGACTAGCGGAGATACGCAGTATTTT
CASSPEITTSGDTQYF
>13|TRBV29-1|TRBJ2-7|TRBD1|NA
TGCAGCGTGACAGGGAAACTCTCCTACGAGCAGTACTTC
CSVTGKLSYEQYF
>15|TRBV7-9|TRBJ2-3|NA|NA
TGTGCCAGCAGCTTGGGAACCGGGGGATCAGATACGCAGTATTTT
CASSLGTGGSDTQYF
>14|TRBV7-9|TRBJ2-7|TRBD1|NA
TGTGCCAGCAGCCCCCGGGACAGGGGCTACGAGCAGTACTTC
CASSPRDRGYEQYF
>11|TRBV6-2/TRBV6-3|TRBJ2-7|NA|NA
TGTGCCAGCAGCAACGGTAACGAGCAGTACTTC
CASSNGNEQYF
>14|TRBV5-1|TRBJ1-1|NA|NA
TGCGCCAGCAGCCCAGGACAAGGTAGCACTGAAGCTTTCTTT
CASSPGQGSTEAFF
>16|TRBV9|TRBJ1-6|TRBD1|NA
TGTGCCAGCAGCGTAGACAAGGGGGCATACAATTCACCCCTCCACTTT
CASSVDKGAYNSPLHF
>14|TRBV18|TRBJ1-6|TRBD1|NA
TGTGCCAGCTCAAACGACAGGGTGAGATCACCCCTCCACTTT
CASSNDRVRSPLHF
>14|TRBV18|TRBJ1-4|NA|NA
TGTGCCAGCTCACGAGGAGCAACTAATGAAAAACTGTTTTTT
CASSRGATNEKLFF
>13|TRBV4-1|TRBJ1-2|TRBD1|NA
TGCGCCAGCCAGGGGGGACAGAATCGTGGCTACACCTTC
CASQGGQNRGYTF
>15|TRBV19|TRBJ2-2|NA|few
TGTGCCAGTAGTATACCCCTAGCCTCATCCGGGGAGCTGTTTTTT
CASSIPLASSGELFF
>16|TRBV18|TRBJ2-7|TRBD2|NA
TGTGCCAGCTCACCTTCGGCGGGGGTCGGCTCCTACGAGCAGTACTTC
CASSPSAGVGSYEQYF
>12|TRBV10-1|TRBJ2-4|NA|NA
TGCGCCATCCTTCATACTATTACCATTCAGTACTTC
CAILHTITIQYF
>16|TRBV7-2|TRBJ1-2|TRBD1|NA
TGTGCCAGCAGCTTAGTCAAGGGGGCTGGAAACTATGGCTACACCTTC
CASSLVKGAGNYGYTF
>15|TRBV7-9|TRBJ2-3|NA|NA
TGTGCCAGCAGCTTAGGGGTAGGGGATACAGATACGCAGTATTTT
CASSLGVGDTDTQYF
>12|TRBV2|TRBJ1-1|NA|NA
TGTGCCAGCATGGCATTGAACACTGAAGCTTTCTTT
CASMALNTEAFF
>10|TRBV10-3|TRBJ1-2|NA|NA
TGTGCCTCTCAGGGCTATGGCTACACCTTC
CASQGYGYTF
>12|TRBV12-3/TRBV12-4|TRBJ2-5|NA|NA
TGTGCCAGCAGTCCCTTCCGGGAGACCCAGTACTTC
CASSPFRETQYF
>16|TRBV12-5|TRBJ2-1|TRBD2|few
TGTGCTAGTGGGGTCCCCGGGGGGAGCTCCTACAATGAGCAGTTCTTC
CASGVPGGSSYNEQFF
>15|TRBV15|TRBJ1-2|NA|NA
TGTGCCACCAGCAGAGATAGACAGGTCGACTATGGCTACACCTTC
CATSRDRQVDYGYTF
>14|TRBV20-1|TRBJ2-2|NA|NA
TGCAGTGCTAGTCCACTGTCGAACACCGGGGAGCTGTTTTTT
CSASPLSNTGELFF
>17|TRBV19|TRBJ1-3|TRBD1|NA
TGTGCCAGTAGCCAGGAGACAGGGCTCTTCTCTGGAAACACCATATATTTT
CASSQETGLFSGNTIYF
>13|TRBV5-1|TRBJ1-4|TRBD1|NA
TGCGCCAGCCGTTCGACAGGGAATGAAAAACTGTTTTTT
CASRSTGNEKLFF
>14|TRBV5-1|TRBJ2-1|NA|NA
TGCGCCAGCAGCTTGGAGTCAGGCTACAATGAGCAGTTCTTC
CASSLESGYNEQFF
>16|TRBV7-8|TRBJ2-3|TRBD1|NA
TGTGCCAGCAGCTTATATGGGACAGGTTCCACAGATACGCAGTATTTT
CASSLYGTGSTDTQYF
>15|TRBV5-1|TRBJ1-5|TRBD1|NA
TGCGCCAGCAGCTTGGGGACAGGGTTAACTCAGCCCCAGCATTTT
CASSLGTGLTQPQHF
>13|TRBV6-5|TRBJ2-1|NA|NA
TGTGCCAGCAGTTACGGACAGAACAATGAGCAGTTCTTC
CASSYGQNNEQFF
>13|TRBV18|TRBJ2-1|NA|NA
TGTGCCAGCTCAGCCCGGGACAACCGAGAGCAGTTCTTC
CASSARDNREQFF
>13|TRBV7-9|TRBJ1-1|NA|few
TGTGCCAGCAGCTTTGGGGGGGCCACTGAAGCTTTCTTT
CASSFGGATEAFF
>11|TRBV6-2/TRBV6-3|TRBJ1-1|NA|NA
TGTGCCAGCAGTCAGGGGACTGAAGCTTTCTTT
CASSQGTEAFF
>14|TRBV6-5|TRBJ2-7|TRBD1|NA
TGTGCCAGCCAAAGCCGGGACAGTGTCTACGAGCAGTACTTC
CASQSRDSVYEQYF
>14|TRBV6-5|TRBJ1-5|TRBD1|NA
TGTGCCAGCAGGGAGCCGGGACAGGGTCAGCCCCAGCATTTT
CASREPGQGQPQHF
>14|TRBV5-4|TRBJ2-5|TRBD1|few
TGTGCCAGCAGCATAGGACAGGGGAGGGAGACCCAGTACTTC
CASSIGQGRETQYF
>18|TRBV3-1/TRBV3-2|TRBJ2-3|TRBD2|NA
TGTGCCAGCAGCCGAGGATATTCTAGCGGGGGAAGCACAGATACGCAGTATTTT
CASSRGYSSGGSTDTQYF
>11|TRBV10-2|TRBJ2-1|NA|NA
TGCGCCAGCAGTACTTACAATGAGCAGTTCTTC
CASSTYNEQFF
>13|TRBV7-2|TRBJ1-5|TRBD1|NA
TGTGCCAGCAGCCCACAGGGGAATCAGCCCCAGCATTTT
CASSPQGNQPQHF
>15|TRBV2|TRBJ2-5|TRBD1|NA
TGTGCCAGCATTGGGGTAGGACAGGGAAGGGAGACCCAGTACTTC
CASIGVGQGRETQYF
>15|TRBV7-9|TRBJ1-1|NA|NA
TGTGCCAGCAGCTTAGTAAGGGGAAGACCTCCTGAAGCTTTCTTT
CASSLVRGRPPEAFF
>12|TRBV6-1|TRBJ2-7|NA|NA
TGTGCCAGCAGTGAGACAACCTACGAGCAGTACTTC
CASSETTYEQYF
>16|TRBV27|TRBJ2-7|NA|NA
TGTGCCAGCAGTTTATCGAAGGAGGGGCCCCCAGGCGAGCAGTACTTC
CASSLSKEGPPGEQYF
>16|TRBV2|TRBJ2-1|TRBD2|NA
TGTGCCAGCAGTGGCAAGCGGGGGTCTACCTACAATGAGCAGTTCTTC
CASSGKRGSTYNEQFF
>15|TRBV19|TRBJ2-1|NA|NA
TGTGCCAGTAGTCCCCCCGAGAGTCCCTACAATGAGCAGTTCTTC
CASSPPESPYNEQFF
>14|TRBV20-1|TRBJ1-5|NA|NA
TGCAGTGCTAGTGCGGGGGGCTCTGATCAGCCCCAGCATTTT
CSASAGGSDQPQHF
>14|TRBV30|TRBJ1-2|TRBD1|NA
TGTGCCTGGAGGCGGACGACAGGGAACTATGGCTACACCTTC
CAWRRTTGNYGYTF
>15|TRBV29-1|TRBJ2-7|TRBD1|NA
TGCAGCGTTGAAGCTCCCGACAGGGACTCCTACGAGCAGTACTTC
CSVEAPDRDSYEQYF
>10|TRBV6-5|TRBJ1-1|NA|NA
TGTGCCAGCAGCCTCGGGGAAGCTTTCTTT
CASSLGEAFF
>16|TRBV13|TRBJ2-6|NA|NA
TGTGCCAGCAGCCTAGGGAGTACCTCTGGGGCCAACGTCCTGACTTTC
CASSLGSTSGANVLTF
>15|TRBV15|TRBJ1-1|NA|NA
TGTGCCACCAGCAGAGATGCGGCGGGGAACACTGAAGCTTTCTTT
CATSRDAAGNTEAFF
>14|TRBV5-4|TRBJ2-7|TRBD1|NA
TGTGCCAGCAGCTTGGGGGACAGCACCTACGAGCAGTACTTC
CASSLGDSTYEQYF
>13|TRBV29-1|TRBJ1-2|NA|NA
TGCAGCGTTGTCGCTCAGGGATTACACGGCTACACCTTC
CSVVAQGLHGYTF
>15|TRBV2|TRBJ1-5|TRBD1|NA
TGTGCCAGCAGTGACAGGGGGCTAGGCAATCAGCCCCAGCATTTT
CASSDRGLGNQPQHF
>15|TRBV7-6|TRBJ2-1|NA|once
TGTGCCAGCAGCCCCCCCGGGAGCTCCTACAATGAGCAGTTCTTC
CASSPPGSSYNEQFF
>13|TRBV19|TRBJ2-3|NA|NA
TGTGCCAGTAGTATAAATTACGGAGATACGCAGTATTTT
CASSINYGDTQYF